This T cell receptor beta chain originates from a study of OX40 agonist ivuxolimab in advanced cancers. General study points: Dose levels from 0.1 to 3.0 mg/kg saw CD4+ and CD8+ blood T cells expand clonally by week 6. Still undetermined is the antigen specificity of the expanded peripheral T cells. Clonal expansion was among the lowest in partial responders at 0.1-3.0 mg/kg, especially CD8+.

Sampling of blood occurred at baseline, cycle 4 day 1, and cycle 7 day 1. Germline CDR1 is GTSNPN and CDR2 is SVGIG (reference sequence). Trimming shortened V by 4 bases and J by 14 bases, and 18 bases separated the two germline ends. This CDR3 has 13 amino acids. On this clone itself: Its antigen is not known.

Method: immunoSEQ multiplex PCR; TCRdb's copy keeps in-frame clones and lacks some. The sample records some 70,000 clones, around four fifths being singletons. This sample comprised CD4+ or CD8+ T cells sorted from blood, obtained in a trial of the OX40 agonist ivuxolimab. This TCR was recovered from an adult with an advanced solid tumor such as melanoma, head and neck, liver or kidney cancer. The J gene is TRBJ1-6, the V gene TRBV30; D gene unclear. DNA of the CDR3: TGTGCCTGGAAGGCCCAAGTTCGTGCGGCCCTCCACTTT. Its protein is CAWKAQVRAALHF.